This T cell receptor (beta chain) was captured by sequencing in a study of blood T cells in healthy people across ages. About the research overall: Template switching picked up about one barcoded beta molecule for each two T cells.

Together with a sample-barcoded 5' primer, a J-beta primer mix was included in a second PCR lasting roughly 6 to 12 cycles. Via MiXCR, TCRdb re-called the 5' RACE reads, giving one row per CDR3 protein. The repertoire holds roughly 1.4 million distinct CDR3 sequences, approximately 59% seen once, with under 8.5% in the top ten. CDR1 MNHNS and CDR2 SASEGT come from the germline V gene. Trimming at V came to 1 base and at J to 6 bases, leaving 7 bases not matched to a gene. This CDR3 is built from 16 residues. Many counts were recorded for this clonotype. What it recognizes is unknown. General study points: More naive CD4+ cells and higher diversity marked long-lived donors relative to aged donors. Older age went with lower TCR beta diversity per million T cells, in a roughly linear way.

This clonotype was sampled from a man younger than 30 in good health. The sample comprised blood. J is TRBJ2-1 and V is TRBV6-1; 9 bases are shared with TRBD1. CDR3 DNA: TGTGCCAGCAGTGAAGAGGAAGGGACAGGGTCCAATGAGCAGTTCTTC. This translates into CASSEEEGTGSNEQFF.